This T cell receptor (beta chain) was identified in a study of T cell repertoires in cytomegalovirus infection. About the study: Both recently identified HLA-C-restricted and well-studied HLA-B-restricted CMV epitopes were used in the study. Through public TCR beta signatures, both CMV infection and matching HLA type were indicated. General observations from the study: Clonotypes of TCR beta that were HLA-C-restricted and CMV-specific dominated the ex vivo response.

The CDR3 is made up of 15 amino acids. About this clonotype itself: Its antigen is unknown. The junction and the germline gene differ at one end; a read error may be behind it.

Via MiXCR, TCRdb re-called the reads, giving one row per CDR3 protein. The sample yields approximately 990,000 distinct CDR3 sequences, approximately 31% seen once. The material sequenced was cultured CD8+ T cells from PBMCs, taken from culture after CMV antigen stimulation. V usage is TRBV12-3 or TRBV12-4 and J usage is TRBJ2-1; D is uncertain. The source is a human donor in good health (CMV status not recorded). Some clones in this sample may be carry-over from other donors' samples. CDR3 nucleotide sequence: TGTGCCAGCAGTCCCCAGGAAATAGCCGACAATGAGCAGCTCTTC. Its protein product is CASSPQEIADNEQLF.